The 26 T cell receptor beta chains below all came from one sample that was sequenced in a study of cytomegalovirus exposure and HLA in healthy donors. The PCR contained 60 Vbeta and 13 Jbeta primers. Generated by immunoSEQ multiplex PCR, the TCRdb table keeps only in-frame clones and is missing some. The sample shows about 94,000 clones, about 75% of them seen only once. The sequenced material came from PBMCs. Every receptor here comes from a middle-aged man in good health and CMV-seropositive.

The chain is built from TRBV6-5 and TRBJ2-7; tentative D call: TRBD1 (6 bases). The germline CDR1 and CDR2 sequences are MNHEY and SVGAGI. CDR3 length: 14 residues. Trimming shortened V by 0 bases and J by 3 bases, and 9 bases separated the two germline ends. The CDR3 DNA sequence: TGTGCCAGCAGTTACTCTGGACAGTACTACGAGCAGTACTTC. This encodes CASSYSGQYYEQYF.

V is TRBV27 and J is TRBJ2-3, with 14 bases identical to TRBD2. The CDR3 sequence is 14 residues long. Trimming took 8 bases from V and 4 from J; bases not matched to a gene: 2. CDR1 is MNHEY, CDR2 SMNVEV, per germline (reference sequence). For the CDR3, the DNA is TGTGCCAGCGGGACTAGCGGGAGTTCAGATACGCAGTATTTT. It is translated as CASGTSGSSDTQYF.

The J gene is TRBJ2-7, the V gene TRBV2; D perhaps matches TRBD1 (8 bases). This CDR3 has 20 residues. The V and J ends lost 3 bases and 0 bases respectively, with 27 bases between them. Germline assignment: CDR1 SNHLY and CDR2 FYNNEI. The CDR3 loop is CASSDPGGQEASHDSYEQYF. For the CDR3, the DNA is TGTGCCAGCAGTGATCCGGGGGGACAGGAAGCTTCCCACGACTCCTACGAGCAGTACTTC.

The V and J genes are TRBV19 and TRBJ2-2, with TRBD2 matching 12 bases. The germline CDR1 and CDR2 sequences are LNHDA and SQIVND (reference sequence). V lost 6 bases, J lost 5 bases, and 7 bases stayed unmatched. This CDR3 region has 16 residues. Here the CDR3 reads CASRPGTSGSTGELFF. The CDR3 nucleotides are TGTGCCAGTAGACCAGGGACTAGCGGGTCGACCGGGGAGCTGTTTTTT.

The V and J genes are TRBV19 and TRBJ2-5, with 7 nucleotides matching TRBD1. CDR1 and CDR2 (germline): LNHDA, SQIVND (reference sequence). The CDR3 length is 14 residues. Unmatched junction bases numbered 10, after V lost 7 bases and J lost 5 bases. The chain's CDR3 is CASTPTGSRETQYF. CDR3 in DNA: TGTGCCAGTACCCCGACAGGGAGCAGGGAGACCCAGTACTTC.

This chain links TRBV5-6 with TRBJ2-1, with 9 bases that match TRBD2. Germline V CDR1 and CDR2: SGHDT, YYEEEE. The CDR3 is 15 amino acids. V trimming: 5 bases; J trimming: 3 bases; junction bases outside the gene matches: 6. The CDR3: CASSQGLAVYNEQFF. The CDR3 region has the DNA TGTGCCAGCAGTCAGGGACTAGCAGTCTACAATGAGCAGTTCTTC.

Remarks on this clone: Compared with germline, one end of the junction differs, possibly owing to a read error. The chain is built from TRBV10-2 and TRBJ1-2; a weak D match, TRBD1 (5 bases). Germline V CDR1 and CDR2: WSHSY, SAAADI. This CDR3 spans 13 amino acids. The DNA for the CDR3 is TGCGCCAGCACTGAGTTGGGGCGCGGTGGCTACACCTTC. Amino acid sequence: CASTELGRGGYTF.

The chain is built from TRBV4-3 and TRBJ1-5; unclear D gene. The V end lost 0 bases, the J end lost 5 bases, and 8 bases lay between the germline ends. CDR1 is LGHNA and CDR2 is YSLEER in the germline V gene. The CDR3 runs 14 residues. The CDR3 reads CASSQDLGDQPQHF. CDR3 nucleotide sequence: TGCGCCAGCAGCCAAGACCTCGGAGATCAGCCCCAGCATTTT.

The chain is built from TRBV28 and TRBJ2-5, with TRBD2 identical over 10 bases. The J call is in doubt because the DNA end fits TRBJ2-7 better. The germline CDR1 and CDR2 sequences are MDHEN and SYDVKM. This CDR3 has 15 residues. The CDR3 region has the DNA TGTGCCAGCAGTTTGCTAGCGGGGGATTCCTACGAGCAGTACTTC. As protein: CASSLLAGDSYEQYF.

As to this clone: A much more abundant neighbour one base away suggests this may be a read error. Other nucleotide sequences from this sample produce the same CDR3. This chain connects TRBV6-6 to TRBJ2-7; TRBD2 matches 7 bases. The V gene's germline CDR1 is MNHNY and CDR2 SVGAGI (reference sequence). The CDR3 extends over 12 amino acids. V shed 4 bases and J 3 bases; nucleotides not matched to a gene: 0. The CDR3 DNA is TGTGCCAGCAGTTCGGGGGGCTACGAGCAGTACTTC. This codes for CASSSGGYEQYF.

The chain employs TRBV27 and TRBJ2-5; possibly TRBD2 for D (6 bases). V was trimmed by 5 bases and J by 4 bases, leaving 20 bases between them. CDR1 MNHEY and CDR2 SMNVEV come from the germline V gene (reference sequence). The CDR3 consists of 16 residues. This CDR3 reads CASSLRSTGARETQYF. For the CDR3, the DNA is TGTGCCAGCAGTCTTCGAAGTACGGGAGCGAGAGAGACCCAGTACTTC.

This chain joins TRBV13 and TRBJ2-7, with 8 bases lining up with TRBD2. The V and J ends lost 5 bases and 1 base, in that order; junction bases with no gene match: 13. The CDR3 spans 17 residues. The germline gives CDR1 PRHDT, CDR2 FYEKMQ (reference sequence). The CDR3 here is CASSTRTKRGPSYEQYF. The DNA for the CDR3 is TGTGCCAGCAGCACCCGAACGAAGCGGGGGCCTTCCTACGAGCAGTACTTC.

The rearrangement uses TRBV7-2 and TRBJ2-2, with D perhaps TRBD1 (6 bases). CDR1 SGHTA and CDR2 FQGNSA come from the germline V gene. This CDR3 comprises 14 residues. V was clipped by 8 bases and J by 4 bases, with 14 bases between them. The CDR3 is CASFNRVGTGELFF. The CDR3 DNA is TGTGCCAGCTTCAACAGGGTGGGCACCGGGGAGCTGTTTTTT.

This clone was counted a single time. This sequence joins TRBV7-9 and TRBJ2-1; maybe TRBD2 (5 bases). Germline values: CDR1 SEHNR, CDR2 FQNEAQ (reference sequence). Trimming cost V 7 bases and J 11 bases, with 18 bases left between them. CDR3 length equals 13 residues. The CDR3 region has the DNA TGTGCCAGCACGATTAGGGATGGAGGAAAGCAGTTCTTC. This gives the protein CASTIRDGGKQFF. The full variable domain, rest sourced from reference TRBV7-9 and TRBJ2-1, is DTGVSQNPRHKITKRGQNVTFRCDPISEHNRLYWYRQTLGQGPEFLTYFQNEAQLEKSRLLSDRFSAERPKGSFSTLEIQRTEQGDSAMYLCASTIRDGGKQFFGPGTRLTVL.

This clone has just one count. J is TRBJ2-7 and V is TRBV21-1; the table's D gene call, TRBD2, was not cross checked with the DNA. TRBV21-1 is reported as a pseudogene. CDR3 length: 14 amino acids. CDR3 coding DNA: TGTGCCAGCAACGCGACGATGAGGTCCTACGAGCAGTACTTC. It translates to CASNATMRSYEQYF.

The rearrangement uses TRBV7-8 and TRBJ2-7; TRBD2 matches at 9 bases. Germline V gene sequence: CDR1 SGHVS, CDR2 FQNEAQ. The CDR3 runs 16 residues. J lost 2 bases, V lost 4 bases, and 9 bases had no gene match. This CDR3 is CASSSGLADATYEQYF. As DNA, the CDR3 is TGTGCCAGCAGCTCGGGACTAGCTGATGCTACCTACGAGCAGTACTTC.

To note about this clone: Compared with germline, one end of the junction differs, possibly owing to a read error. V is TRBV7-6 and J is TRBJ2-3, with 9 bases matching TRBD1. This CDR3 is 16 amino acids long. CDR1 is SGHVS and CDR2 is FNYEAQ in the germline V gene. The CDR3 sequence is CASSPIGTGSTDTQYF. CDR3 DNA sequence: TGTGCTAGCAGCCCGATAGGGACAGGGTCCACAGATACGCAGTATTTT.

The chain couples TRBV7-2 to TRBJ2-1; 7 bases align to TRBD2. CDR1 and CDR2 from the germline V gene are SGHTA and FQGNSA. This CDR3 contains 16 residues. Trimming removed 4 bases from V and 7 bases from J; junction bases left unmatched: 13. As DNA, the CDR3 is TGTGCCAGCAGCTCATCTAGCGGCCACATCGGGAATGAGCAGTTCTTC. It codes for CASSSSSGHIGNEQFF.

CDR3 DNA sequence: TGCAGCGTTGAAGTTAACAGGCAGGATGGCTACACCTTC. Its protein product is CSVEVNRQDGYTF. The chain uses TRBV29-1 and TRBJ1-2, with TRBD1 as a possible D gene (5 bases). This CDR3 is 13 amino acids long. Germline assignment: CDR1 SQVTM and CDR2 ANQGSEA. The V and J ends lost 1 base and 6 bases respectively, with 12 bases between them.

This rearrangement joins TRBV6-4 to TRBJ1-1; D might be TRBD1 (5 bases). Trimming took 4 bases from V and 4 from J, leaving 13 bases between them. The CDR3 contains 14 residues. CDR1 MRHNA and CDR2 SNTAGT come from the germline V gene. CDR3 nucleotides: TGTGCCAGCAGTGCCCGGGGGTTCGGCACTGAAGCTTTCTTT. Translated: CASSARGFGTEAFF.

This clone came up once. This rearrangement joins TRBV29-1 to TRBJ2-3; perhaps TRBD2 as D (6 bases). Germline V gives CDR1 SQVTM, CDR2 ANQGSEA. The length of the CDR3 is 23 residues. Trimming removed 3 bases from V and 0 bases from J, with 37 bases in between. The CDR3 region is CSVDVLPLSGTSHKPTSTDTQYF. The CDR3 nucleotides are TGCAGCGTTGACGTGTTGCCCCTTAGTGGGACTTCACACAAACCTACTAGCACAGATACGCAGTATTTT.

V usage is TRBV7-8 and J usage is TRBJ2-7; TRBD2 agrees at 11 bases. The CDR3 is made up of 16 amino acids. V trimming: 2 bases; J trimming: 3 bases; junction bases outside the gene matches: 6. CDR1 is SGHVS, CDR2 FQNEAQ, per germline. The DNA for the CDR3 is TGTGCCAGCAGCTTAACACTAGCGGGGGCCCTCTACGAGCAGTACTTC. Protein sequence: CASSLTLAGALYEQYF.

This clone showed up just once. The CDR3 bases are TGTGCCAGCGGCCCGGGACTCCTCTCTGGGGCCAACGTCCTGACTTTC. The encoded protein is CASGPGLLSGANVLTF. The rearrangement joins TRBV27 to TRBJ2-6, with D possibly being TRBD2 (6 bases). CDR3 length: 16 residues. Germline V gene sequence: CDR1 MNHEY, CDR2 SMNVEV (reference sequence). V was cut by 8 bases and J by 0 bases, with 14 bases left in between.

This chain uses TRBV19 with TRBJ1-2; D not certain. Germline lookup yields CDR1 LNHDA and CDR2 SQIVND (reference sequence). V lost 4 bases and J 8 bases, leaving 8 bases between the germline ends. This CDR3 has 11 amino acids. CDR3 nucleotide sequence: TGTGCCAGTAGTAATTCTCCCGGCTACACCTTC. Encoded protein: CASSNSPGYTF.

CDR3 nucleotides: TGTGCCAGCAGCGCGACCGCACTAGCGGGAAGCTCCTACAATGAGCAGTTCTTC. Its translation: CASSATALAGSSYNEQFF. The V gene is TRBV9, the J gene TRBJ2-1; 10 bases line up with TRBD2. The CDR3 loop spans 18 amino acids. Germline trimming cut 3 bases from V and 0 bases from J; bases unmatched to any gene: 9. Germline V gene data show CDR1 as SGDLS and CDR2 as YYNGEE.

This rearrangement joins TRBV5-5 to TRBJ2-2; D might be TRBD2 (6 bases). The CDR3 is 16 residues long. Trimming took off 2 bases at V and 5 bases at J, with 16 bases between the two ends. Germline V CDR1 and CDR2: SGHKS, YYEKEE (reference sequence). For the CDR3, the DNA is TGTGCCAGCAGCTTTACCGGGAGCTCTTATACCGGGGAGCTGTTTTTT. Encoded protein: CASSFTGSSYTGELFF.